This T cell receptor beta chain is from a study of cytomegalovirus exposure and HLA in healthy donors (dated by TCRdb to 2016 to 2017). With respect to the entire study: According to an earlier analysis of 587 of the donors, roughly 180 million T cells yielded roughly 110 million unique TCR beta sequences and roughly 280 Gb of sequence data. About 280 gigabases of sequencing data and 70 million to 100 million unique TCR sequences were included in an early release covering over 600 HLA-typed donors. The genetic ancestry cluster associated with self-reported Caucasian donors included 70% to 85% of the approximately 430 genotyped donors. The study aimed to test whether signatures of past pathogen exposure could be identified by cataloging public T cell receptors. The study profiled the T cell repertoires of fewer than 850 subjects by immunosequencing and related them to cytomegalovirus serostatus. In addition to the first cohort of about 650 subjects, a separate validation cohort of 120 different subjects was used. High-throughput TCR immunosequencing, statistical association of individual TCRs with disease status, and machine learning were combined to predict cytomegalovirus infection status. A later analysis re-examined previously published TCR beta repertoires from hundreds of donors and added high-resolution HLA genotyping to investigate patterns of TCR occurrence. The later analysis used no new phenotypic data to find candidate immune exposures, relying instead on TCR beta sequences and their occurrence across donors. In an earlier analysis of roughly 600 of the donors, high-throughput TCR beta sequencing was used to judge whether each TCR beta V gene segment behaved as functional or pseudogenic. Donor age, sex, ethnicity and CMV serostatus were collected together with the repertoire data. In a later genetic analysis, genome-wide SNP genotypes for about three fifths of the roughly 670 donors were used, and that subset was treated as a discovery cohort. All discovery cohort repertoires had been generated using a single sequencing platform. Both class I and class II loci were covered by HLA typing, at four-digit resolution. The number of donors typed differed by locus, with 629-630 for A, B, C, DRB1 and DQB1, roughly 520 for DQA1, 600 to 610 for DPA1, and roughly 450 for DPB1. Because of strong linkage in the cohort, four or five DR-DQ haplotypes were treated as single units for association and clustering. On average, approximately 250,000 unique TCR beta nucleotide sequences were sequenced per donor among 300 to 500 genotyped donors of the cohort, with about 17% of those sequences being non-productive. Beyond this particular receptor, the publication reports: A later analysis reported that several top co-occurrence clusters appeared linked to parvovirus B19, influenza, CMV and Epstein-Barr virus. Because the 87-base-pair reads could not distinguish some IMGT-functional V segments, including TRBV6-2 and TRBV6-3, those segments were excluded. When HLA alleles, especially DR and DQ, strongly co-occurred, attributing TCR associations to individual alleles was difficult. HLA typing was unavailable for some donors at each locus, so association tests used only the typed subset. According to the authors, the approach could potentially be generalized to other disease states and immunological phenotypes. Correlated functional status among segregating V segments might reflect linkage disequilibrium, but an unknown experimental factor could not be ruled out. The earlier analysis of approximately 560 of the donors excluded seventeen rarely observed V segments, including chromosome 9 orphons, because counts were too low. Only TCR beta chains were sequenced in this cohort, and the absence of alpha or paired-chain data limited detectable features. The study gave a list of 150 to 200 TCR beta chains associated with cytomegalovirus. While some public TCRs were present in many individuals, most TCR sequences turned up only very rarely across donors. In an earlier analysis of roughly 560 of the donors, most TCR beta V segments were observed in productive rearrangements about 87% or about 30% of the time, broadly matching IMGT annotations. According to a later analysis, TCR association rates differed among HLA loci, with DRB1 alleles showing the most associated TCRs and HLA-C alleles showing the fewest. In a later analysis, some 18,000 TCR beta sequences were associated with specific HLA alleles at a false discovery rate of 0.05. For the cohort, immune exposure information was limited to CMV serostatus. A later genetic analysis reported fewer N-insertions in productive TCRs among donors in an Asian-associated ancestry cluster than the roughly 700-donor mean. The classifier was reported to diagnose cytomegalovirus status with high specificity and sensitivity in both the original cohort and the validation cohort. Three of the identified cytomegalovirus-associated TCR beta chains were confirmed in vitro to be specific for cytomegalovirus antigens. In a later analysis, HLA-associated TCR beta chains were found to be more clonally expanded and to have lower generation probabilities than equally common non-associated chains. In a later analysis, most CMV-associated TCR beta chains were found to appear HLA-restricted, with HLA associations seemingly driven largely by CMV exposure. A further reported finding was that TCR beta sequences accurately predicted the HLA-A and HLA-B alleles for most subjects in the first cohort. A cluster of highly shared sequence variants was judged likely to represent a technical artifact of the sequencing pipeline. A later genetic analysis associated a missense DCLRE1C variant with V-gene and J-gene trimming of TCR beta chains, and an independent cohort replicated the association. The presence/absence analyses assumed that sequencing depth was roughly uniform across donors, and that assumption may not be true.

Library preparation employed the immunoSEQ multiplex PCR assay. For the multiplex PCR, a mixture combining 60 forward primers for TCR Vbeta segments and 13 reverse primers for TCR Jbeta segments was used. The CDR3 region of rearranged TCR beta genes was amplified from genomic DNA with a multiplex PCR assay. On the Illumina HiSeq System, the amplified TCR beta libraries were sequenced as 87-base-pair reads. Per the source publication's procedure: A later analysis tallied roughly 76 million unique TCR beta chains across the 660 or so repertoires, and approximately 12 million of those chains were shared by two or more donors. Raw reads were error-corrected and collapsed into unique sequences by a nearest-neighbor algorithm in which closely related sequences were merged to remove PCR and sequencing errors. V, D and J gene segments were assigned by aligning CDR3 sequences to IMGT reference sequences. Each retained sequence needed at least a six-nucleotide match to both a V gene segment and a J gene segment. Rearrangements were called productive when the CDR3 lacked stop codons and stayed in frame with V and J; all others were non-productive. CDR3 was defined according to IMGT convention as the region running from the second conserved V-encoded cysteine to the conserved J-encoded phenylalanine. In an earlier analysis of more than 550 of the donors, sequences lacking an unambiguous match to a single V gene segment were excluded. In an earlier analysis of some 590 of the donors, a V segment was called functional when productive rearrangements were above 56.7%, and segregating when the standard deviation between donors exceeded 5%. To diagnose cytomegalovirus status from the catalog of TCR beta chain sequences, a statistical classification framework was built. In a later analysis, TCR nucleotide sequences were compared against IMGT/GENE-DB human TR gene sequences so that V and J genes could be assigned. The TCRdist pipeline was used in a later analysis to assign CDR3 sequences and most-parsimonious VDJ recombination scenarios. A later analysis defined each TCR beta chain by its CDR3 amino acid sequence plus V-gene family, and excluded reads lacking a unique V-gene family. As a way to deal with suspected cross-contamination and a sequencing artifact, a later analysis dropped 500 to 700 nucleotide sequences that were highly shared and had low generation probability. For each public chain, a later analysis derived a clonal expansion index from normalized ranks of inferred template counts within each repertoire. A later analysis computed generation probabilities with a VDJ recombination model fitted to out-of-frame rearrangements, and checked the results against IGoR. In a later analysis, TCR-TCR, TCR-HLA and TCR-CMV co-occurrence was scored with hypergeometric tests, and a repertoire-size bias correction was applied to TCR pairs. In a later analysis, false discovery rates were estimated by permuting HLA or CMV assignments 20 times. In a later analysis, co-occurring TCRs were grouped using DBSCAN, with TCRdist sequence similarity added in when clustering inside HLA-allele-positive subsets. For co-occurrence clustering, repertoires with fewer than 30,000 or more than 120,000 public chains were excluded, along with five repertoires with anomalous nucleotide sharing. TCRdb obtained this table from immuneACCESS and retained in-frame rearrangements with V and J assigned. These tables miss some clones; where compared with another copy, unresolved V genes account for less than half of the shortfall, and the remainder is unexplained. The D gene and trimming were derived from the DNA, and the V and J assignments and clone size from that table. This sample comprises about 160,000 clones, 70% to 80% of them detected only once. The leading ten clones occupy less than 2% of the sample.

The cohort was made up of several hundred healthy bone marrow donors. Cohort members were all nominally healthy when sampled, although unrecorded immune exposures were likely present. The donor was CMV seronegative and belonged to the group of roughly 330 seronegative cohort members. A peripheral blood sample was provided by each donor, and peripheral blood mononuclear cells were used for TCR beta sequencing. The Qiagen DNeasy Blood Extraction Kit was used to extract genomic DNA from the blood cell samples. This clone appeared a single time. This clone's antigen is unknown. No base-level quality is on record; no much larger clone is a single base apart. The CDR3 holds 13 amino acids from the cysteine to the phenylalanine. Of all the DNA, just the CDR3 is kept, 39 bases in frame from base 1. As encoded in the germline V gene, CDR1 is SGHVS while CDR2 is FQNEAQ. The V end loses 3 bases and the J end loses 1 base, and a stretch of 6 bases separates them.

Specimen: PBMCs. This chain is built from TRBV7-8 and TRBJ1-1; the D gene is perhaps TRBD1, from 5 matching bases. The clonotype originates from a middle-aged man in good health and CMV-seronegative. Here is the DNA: TGTGCCAGCAGCTTTCAGGGGAACACTGAAGCTTTCTTT. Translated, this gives CASSFQGNTEAFF.